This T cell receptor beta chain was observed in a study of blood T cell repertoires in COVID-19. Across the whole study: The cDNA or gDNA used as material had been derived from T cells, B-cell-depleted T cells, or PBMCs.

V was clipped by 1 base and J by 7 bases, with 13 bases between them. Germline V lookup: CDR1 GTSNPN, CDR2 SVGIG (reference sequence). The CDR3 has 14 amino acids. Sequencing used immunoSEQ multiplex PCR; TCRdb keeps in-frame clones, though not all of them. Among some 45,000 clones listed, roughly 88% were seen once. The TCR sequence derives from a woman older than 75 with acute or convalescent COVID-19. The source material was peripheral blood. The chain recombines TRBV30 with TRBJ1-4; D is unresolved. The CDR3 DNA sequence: TGTGCCTGGAGTGGAGGGCCAAGTGGTGAAAAACTGTTTTTT. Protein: CAWSGGPSGEKLFF.